The sample holds a few counts of the clone carrying this TCR beta chain. The V segment lost 4 bases and the J segment 4 bases; nucleotides outside the gene matches: 6. CDR1 and CDR2 from the germline V gene are SGHVS and FQNEAQ. The CDR3 is made up of 14 amino acids. Amplified TCR beta CDR3 regions derived from RNA transcripts. Carried out on the TCR CDR3, a first-round RT-PCR used the HTBI primer set. Each CDR3 protein gets one entry after TCRdb re-called the multiplex PCR reads with MiXCR. Among hundreds of thousands of distinct CDR3 sequences listed, roughly 14% were seen once. This entry belongs to a study of T cells in Graves' hyperthyroidism and ophthalmopathy.

The rearrangement joins TRBV7-8 to TRBJ2-7, with 8 nucleotides matching TRBD2. This clonotype originated in a woman in her thirties or forties with Graves' ophthalmopathy. The specimen sequenced was blood. CDR3 nucleotides: TGTGCCAGCAGCTCAGCGGGAGTGGGGTACGAGCAGTACTTC. It encodes CASSSAGVGYEQYF.